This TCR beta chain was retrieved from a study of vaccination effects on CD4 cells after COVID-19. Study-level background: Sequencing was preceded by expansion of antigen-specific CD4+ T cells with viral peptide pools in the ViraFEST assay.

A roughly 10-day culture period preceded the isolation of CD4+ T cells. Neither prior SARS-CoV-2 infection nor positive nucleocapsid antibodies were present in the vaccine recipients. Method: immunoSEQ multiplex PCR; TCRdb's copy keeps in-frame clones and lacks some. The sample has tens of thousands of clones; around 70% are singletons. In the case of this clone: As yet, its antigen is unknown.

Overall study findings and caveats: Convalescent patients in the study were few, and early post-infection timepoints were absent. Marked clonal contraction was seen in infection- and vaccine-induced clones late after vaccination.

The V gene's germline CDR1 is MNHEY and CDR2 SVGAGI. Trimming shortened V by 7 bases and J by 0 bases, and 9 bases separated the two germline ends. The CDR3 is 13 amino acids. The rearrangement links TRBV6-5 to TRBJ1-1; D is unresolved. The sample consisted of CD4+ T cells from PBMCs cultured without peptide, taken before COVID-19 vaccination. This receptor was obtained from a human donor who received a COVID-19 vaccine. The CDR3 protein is CASIRVLNTEAFF. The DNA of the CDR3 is TGTGCCAGCATCCGGGTCTTGAACACTGAAGCTTTCTTT.